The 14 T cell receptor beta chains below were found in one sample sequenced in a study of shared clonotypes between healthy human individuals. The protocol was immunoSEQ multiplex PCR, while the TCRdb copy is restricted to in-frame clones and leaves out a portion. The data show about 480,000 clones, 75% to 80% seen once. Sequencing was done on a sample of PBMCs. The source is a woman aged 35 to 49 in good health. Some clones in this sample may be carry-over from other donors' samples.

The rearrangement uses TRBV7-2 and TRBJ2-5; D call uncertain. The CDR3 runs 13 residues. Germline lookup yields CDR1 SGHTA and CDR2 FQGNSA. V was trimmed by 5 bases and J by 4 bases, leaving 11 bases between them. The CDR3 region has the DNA TGTGCCAGCAGCCAGAGACTCGTAGAGACCCAGTACTTC. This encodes CASSQRLVETQYF.

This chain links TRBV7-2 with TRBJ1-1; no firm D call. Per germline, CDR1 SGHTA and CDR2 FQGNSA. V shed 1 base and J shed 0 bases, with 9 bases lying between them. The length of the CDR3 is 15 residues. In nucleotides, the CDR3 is TGTGCCAGCAGCTTAGGAGTCGGTGTGAACACTGAAGCTTTCTTT. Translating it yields CASSLGVGVNTEAFF.

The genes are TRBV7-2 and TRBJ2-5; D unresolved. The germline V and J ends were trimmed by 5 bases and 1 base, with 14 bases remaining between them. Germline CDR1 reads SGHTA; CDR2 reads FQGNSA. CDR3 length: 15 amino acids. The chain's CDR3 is CASSQNRGSQETQYF. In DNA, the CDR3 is TGTGCCAGCAGCCAGAATCGAGGATCCCAAGAGACCCAGTACTTC.

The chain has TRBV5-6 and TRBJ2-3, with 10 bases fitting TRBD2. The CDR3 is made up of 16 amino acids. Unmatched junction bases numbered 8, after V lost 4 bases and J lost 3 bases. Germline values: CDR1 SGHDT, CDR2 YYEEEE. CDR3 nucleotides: TGTGCCAGCAGCACTAAGCGGGAGGGCGGGACAGATACGCAGTATTTT. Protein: CASSTKREGGTDTQYF.

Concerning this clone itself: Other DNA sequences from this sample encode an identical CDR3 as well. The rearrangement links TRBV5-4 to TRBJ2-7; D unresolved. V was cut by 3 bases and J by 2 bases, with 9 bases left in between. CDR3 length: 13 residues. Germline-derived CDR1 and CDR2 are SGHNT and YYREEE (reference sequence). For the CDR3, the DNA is TGTGCCAGCAGCTCCGGGTCGACCTACGAGCAGTACTTC. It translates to CASSSGSTYEQYF.

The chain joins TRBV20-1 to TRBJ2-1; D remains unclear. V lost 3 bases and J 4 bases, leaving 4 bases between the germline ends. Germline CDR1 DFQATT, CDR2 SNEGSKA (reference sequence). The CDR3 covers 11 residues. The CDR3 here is CSARSYNEQFF. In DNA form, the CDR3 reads TGCAGTGCTAGGTCGTACAATGAGCAGTTCTTC.

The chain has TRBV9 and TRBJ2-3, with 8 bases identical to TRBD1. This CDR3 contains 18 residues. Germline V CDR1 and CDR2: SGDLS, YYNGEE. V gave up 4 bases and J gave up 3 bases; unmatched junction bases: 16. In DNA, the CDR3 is TGTGCCAGCAGCCTATCCCCGGGACAGGACCTTCTAACAGATACGCAGTATTTT. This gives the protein CASSLSPGQDLLTDTQYF.

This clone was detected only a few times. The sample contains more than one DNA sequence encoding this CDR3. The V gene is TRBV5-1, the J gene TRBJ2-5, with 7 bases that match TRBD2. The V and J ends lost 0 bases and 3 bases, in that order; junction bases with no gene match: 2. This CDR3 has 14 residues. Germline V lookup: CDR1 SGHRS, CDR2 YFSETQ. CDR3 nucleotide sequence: TGCGCCAGCAGCTTGGCGCGGGAGAAAGAGACCCAGTACTTC. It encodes CASSLAREKETQYF.

Here the CDR3 DNA reads TGTGCCAGCAGTTACTCCTCTTCGCGGAACTACGAGCAGTACTTC. This codes for CASSYSSSRNYEQYF. The chain employs TRBV6-5 and TRBJ2-7; D is uncertain. CDR3 length equals 15 residues. Trimming left V 0 bases short and J 3 bases short, with 12 bases between. CDR1 and CDR2 from the germline V gene are MNHEY and SVGAGI.

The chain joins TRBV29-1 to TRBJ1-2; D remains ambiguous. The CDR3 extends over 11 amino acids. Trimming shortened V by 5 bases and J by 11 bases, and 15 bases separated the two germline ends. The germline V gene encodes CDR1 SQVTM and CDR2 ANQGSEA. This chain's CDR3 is CSVTLGFRYTF. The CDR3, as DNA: TGCAGCGTTACCCTCGGGTTTAGGTACACCTTC.

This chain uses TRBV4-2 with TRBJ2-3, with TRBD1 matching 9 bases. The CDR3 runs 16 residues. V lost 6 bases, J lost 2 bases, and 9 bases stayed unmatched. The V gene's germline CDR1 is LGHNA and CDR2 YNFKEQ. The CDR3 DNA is TGTGCCAGCAGACTACGGACAGGGGACCCCACAGATACGCAGTATTTT. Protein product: CASRLRTGDPTDTQYF.

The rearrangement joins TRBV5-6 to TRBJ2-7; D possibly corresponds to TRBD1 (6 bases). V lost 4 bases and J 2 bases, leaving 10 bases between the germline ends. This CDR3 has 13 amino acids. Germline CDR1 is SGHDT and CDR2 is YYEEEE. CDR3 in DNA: TGTGCCAGCAGCCAGGACAGCCCCTACGAGCAGTACTTC. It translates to CASSQDSPYEQYF.

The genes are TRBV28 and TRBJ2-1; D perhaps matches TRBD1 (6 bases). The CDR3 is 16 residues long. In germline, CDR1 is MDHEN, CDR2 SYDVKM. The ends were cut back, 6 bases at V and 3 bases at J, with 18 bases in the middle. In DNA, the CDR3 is TGTGCCAGCAGCCTCACCCGACAGGATTTCTACAATGAGCAGTTCTTC. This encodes CASSLTRQDFYNEQFF.

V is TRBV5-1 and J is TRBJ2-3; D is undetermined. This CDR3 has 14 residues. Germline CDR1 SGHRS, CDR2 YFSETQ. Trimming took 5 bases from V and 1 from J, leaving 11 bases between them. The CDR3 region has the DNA TGCGCCAGCAGGCAGGAGTCTGGCACAGATACGCAGTATTTT. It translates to CASRQESGTDTQYF.